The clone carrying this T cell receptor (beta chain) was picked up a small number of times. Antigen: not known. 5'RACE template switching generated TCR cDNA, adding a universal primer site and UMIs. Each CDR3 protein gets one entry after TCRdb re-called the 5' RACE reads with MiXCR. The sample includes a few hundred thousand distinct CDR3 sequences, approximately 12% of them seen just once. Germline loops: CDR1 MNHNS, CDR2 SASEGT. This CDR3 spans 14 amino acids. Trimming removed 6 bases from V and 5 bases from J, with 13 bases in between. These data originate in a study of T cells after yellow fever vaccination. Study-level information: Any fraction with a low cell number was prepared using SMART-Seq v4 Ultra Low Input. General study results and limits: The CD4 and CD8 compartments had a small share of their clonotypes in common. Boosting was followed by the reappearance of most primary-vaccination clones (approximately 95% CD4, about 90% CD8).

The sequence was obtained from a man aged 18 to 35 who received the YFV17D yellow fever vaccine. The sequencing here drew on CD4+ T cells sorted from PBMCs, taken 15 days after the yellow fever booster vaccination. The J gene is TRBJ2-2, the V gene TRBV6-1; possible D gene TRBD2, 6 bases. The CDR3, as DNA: TGTGCCAGCAGGGTAGATCTAGCGACCGGGGAGCTGTTTTTT. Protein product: CASRVDLATGELFF.